Listed here are 6 T cell receptor beta chains from one sample, sequenced in a study of technical replicates of blood from a few donors. Sequencing used immunoSEQ multiplex PCR; TCRdb keeps in-frame clones, though not all of them. The sample consists of some 56,000 clones, roughly 93% of them appearing once. Sequencing input: PBMCs. The receptors shown here come from a human donor in good health. Some clones in this sample may be carry-over from other donors' samples.

The rearrangement uses TRBV15 and TRBJ2-7, with TRBD2 matching over 7 bases. CDR3 size: 15 residues. Germline V gene sequence: CDR1 LNHNV, CDR2 YYDKDF (reference sequence). Trimming at V came to 6 bases and at J to 5 bases, leaving 13 bases not matched to a gene. This chain's CDR3 is CATRPSGGSSNEQYF. The CDR3 DNA is TGTGCCACCAGACCTTCGGGAGGATCTAGCAACGAGCAGTACTTC.

The chain is built from TRBV7-9 and TRBJ1-5; 7 nucleotides match TRBD1. The CDR3 extends over 14 amino acids. J gave up 7 bases and V 6 bases, and 9 bases lay outside the gene matches. CDR1 and CDR2 from the germline V gene are SEHNR and FQNEAQ (reference sequence). The CDR3 DNA reads TGTGCCAGCAGTCAGAACAGGGGTGGACAGCCCCAGCATTTT. Its protein is CASSQNRGGQPQHF.

The gene calls are TRBV5-4 and TRBJ1-1; 7 bases are shared with TRBD1. The V gene's germline CDR1 is SGHNT and CDR2 YYREEE (reference sequence). J lost 4 bases, V lost 4 bases, and 10 bases had no gene match. This CDR3 comprises 15 residues. CDR3 nucleotides: TGTGCCAGCAGCGGACCAGACAGGGACGGCACTGAAGCTTTCTTT. Its translation is CASSGPDRDGTEAFF.

This chain uses TRBV14 with TRBJ1-3; D ambiguous. The CDR3 contains 11 residues. V lost 8 bases and J 0 bases, leaving 2 bases between the germline ends. The germline gives CDR1 SGHDN, CDR2 FVKESK. For the CDR3, the DNA is TGTGCCAGCCGCTCTGGAAACACCATATATTTT. Amino acid sequence: CASRSGNTIYF.

The chain joins TRBV7-9 to TRBJ1-2, with 8 bases lining up with TRBD1. With V trimmed by 5 bases and J by 4 bases, 9 bases remained unmatched. This CDR3 is 15 amino acids long. The germline gives CDR1 SEHNR, CDR2 FQNEAQ (reference sequence). The CDR3 sequence: CASSLGGQGSYGYTF. The CDR3 DNA reads TGTGCCAGCAGCCTCGGAGGACAGGGCAGCTATGGCTACACCTTC.

The chain recombines TRBV19 with TRBJ1-4; D call uncertain. Germline V gives CDR1 LNHDA, CDR2 SQIVND (reference sequence). The V gene lost 6 bases and the J gene lost 1 base, with 9 bases spanning the gap. The CDR3 runs to 14 residues. Here the CDR3 DNA reads TGTGCCAGTAGGATGGGAGGAACTAATGAAAAACTGTTTTTT. Amino acid sequence: CASRMGGTNEKLFF.